This T cell receptor (beta chain) was identified during a study of T cell responses to AZD1222 COVID-19 vaccine. Of note for this clone: What it binds is unknown.

The protocol was immunoSEQ multiplex PCR, while the TCRdb copy is restricted to in-frame clones and leaves out a portion. The sample consists of more than 150,000 clones, 92% of them appearing once. Findings and caveats of the study: Across the whole spike, CD4 TCRs peaked at regions 160-218 and 743-854. Donors were mostly white British, more females; clonal diversity possibly underestimated. Unmutated regions of variants are reportedly targeted by nearly half of spike-specific TCRs.

The sample in question was peripheral blood, obtained on day 0 of AZD1222 vaccination. This clonotype originated in an adult in good health.

As DNA, the CDR3 is TGTGCCAGCTCCCGCAGGGTTGGGAGTGAAAAACTGTTTTTT. Translating gives CASSRRVGSEKLFF. The rearrangement links TRBV18 to TRBJ1-4; possibly TRBD1 for D (5 bases). Germline V gene data show CDR1 as KGHSH and CDR2 as LQKENI. V was clipped by 6 bases and J by 7 bases, with 15 bases between them. The CDR3 loop spans 14 amino acids.